Listed below are T cell receptor beta chains from one sample, sequenced in a study of blood T cell repertoires in COVID-19. The data were produced by immunoSEQ multiplex PCR, yet TCRdb's version contains in-frame clones alone and is incomplete. The sample yields fewer than 200,000 clones, around 84% seen once. Sample: peripheral blood. The receptor source for this set is a man aged 35-49 years with active or convalescent COVID-19. Each CDR3 is given with its conserved first and last residue. Each record gives: clone size, D gene, V gene, J gene, CDR3 protein, CDR3 DNA. D genes are given only for firm matches. Clone size is given for some rows only: seen once, a few or many times, or a class if the clone is expanded.

-	-	TRBV12-3/TRBV12-4	TRBJ2-3	CASSPQGDTQYF	TGTGCCAGCAGTCCACAGGGAGATACGCAGTATTTT
-	TRBD2	TRBV6-1	TRBJ2-1	CASSEAEAGGPYEQFF	TGTGCCAGCAGTGAAGCGGAAGCGGGGGGGCCATATGAGCAGTTCTTC
-	TRBD2	TRBV3-1/TRBV3-2	TRBJ2-7	CASSPYSPGLDHEQYF	TGTGCCAGCAGCCCATATTCACCGGGACTAGATCACGAGCAGTACTTC
-	-	TRBV27	TRBJ1-2	CASSWTANYGYTF	TGTGCCAGCAGTTGGACAGCTAACTATGGCTACACCTTC
-	-	TRBV16	TRBJ2-7	CASSPNGYEQYF	TGTGCCAGCAGCCCCAACGGCTACGAGCAGTACTTC
-	-	TRBV18	TRBJ2-5	CASSLTSGETQYF	TGTGCCAGCTCACTAACCTCGGGGGAGACCCAGTACTTC
-	-	TRBV5-1	TRBJ1-5	CASSLGALGDNYQPQHF	TGCGCCAGCAGCTTGGGAGCCCTCGGGGACAATTATCAGCCCCAGCATTTT
-	-	TRBV15	TRBJ1-3	CATSGGADTIYF	TGTGCCACCAGTGGGGGCGCGGACACCATATATTTT
-	TRBD1	TRBV5-1	TRBJ2-2	CASSLAGQGAPTGELFF	TGCGCCAGCAGCTTGGCCGGACAGGGGGCTCCCACCGGGGAGCTGTTTTTT
-	-	TRBV2	TRBJ1-1	CASHRTYYNTEAFF	TGTGCCAGCCACAGGACATACTACAACACTGAAGCTTTCTTT
few	-	TRBV12-3/TRBV12-4	TRBJ1-1	CASSLGGDTEAFF	TGTGCCAGCAGTTTAGGCGGGGACACTGAAGCTTTCTTT
-	-	TRBV15	TRBJ1-4	CATSNTQGLNEKLFF	TGTGCCACCAGCAACACGCAGGGGCTAAATGAAAAACTGTTTTTT
-	TRBD2	TRBV27	TRBJ2-1	CASSLLTSGGGVVNEQFF	TGTGCCAGCAGTTTATTGACTAGCGGGGGTGGGGTGGTGAATGAGCAGTTCTTC
few	TRBD1	TRBV29-1	TRBJ1-2	CSVADITGADYYTF	TGCAGCGTTGCCGACATAACAGGGGCTGACTACTACACCTTC
-	TRBD2	TRBV5-1	TRBJ2-3	CASSLGGGPTDTQYF	TGCGCCAGCAGCTTGGGCGGGGGTCCCACAGATACGCAGTATTTT
once	-	TRBV2	TRBJ1-1	CASRSEGNTEAFF	TGTGCCAGCAGGTCAGAGGGGAACACTGAAGCTTTCTTT
-	TRBD2	TRBV5-1	TRBJ2-5	CASSLESSGGSGTQYF	TGCGCCAGCAGCTTGGAGTCTAGCGGGGGGTCAGGGACCCAGTACTTC
few	TRBD2	TRBV2	TRBJ2-3	CASRRIAGPTDTQYF	TGTGCCAGCAGGCGGATAGCGGGGCCCACAGATACGCAGTATTTT
-	-	TRBV7-9	TRBJ2-5	CASSFNRALETQYF	TGTGCCAGCAGCTTCAACAGGGCTTTAGAGACCCAGTACTTC
-	-	TRBV9	TRBJ1-5	CASSVATVRAQQPQHF	TGTGCCAGCAGCGTAGCTACAGTCAGGGCTCAACAGCCCCAGCATTTT
-	TRBD1	TRBV6-6	TRBJ1-1	CASTLRGQGGTEAFF	TGTGCCAGCACCCTTAGAGGGCAGGGGGGCACTGAAGCTTTCTTT
-	-	TRBV6-4	TRBJ2-3	CASSDSRVDTQYF	TGTGCCAGCAGTGACTCGAGGGTAGATACGCAGTATTTT
-	-	TRBV29-1	TRBJ2-1	CSVVRQVDYNEQFF	TGCAGCGTTGTACGACAGGTAGACTACAATGAGCAGTTCTTC
-	TRBD1	TRBV30	TRBJ1-4	CAWSDRGRTNEKLFF	TGTGCCTGGAGTGACAGGGGGCGGACTAATGAAAAACTGTTTTTT
-	TRBD1	TRBV5-3	TRBJ1-5	CARSLRDRVFGQPQHF	TGTGCCAGAAGCTTGAGGGACAGGGTCTTTGGTCAGCCCCAGCATTTT
-	-	TRBV19	TRBJ1-5	CASVPHGTLHQPQHF	TGTGCCAGTGTACCCCATGGGACACTTCATCAGCCCCAGCATTTT
once	-	TRBV5-1	TRBJ2-3	CASSFIQGSDTQYF	TGCGCCAGCAGCTTCATTCAGGGTTCAGATACGCAGTATTTT
-	TRBD1	TRBV7-2	TRBJ1-6	CASSLSGTGNNSPLHF	TGTGCCAGCAGCTTATCCGGGACAGGGAATAATTCACCCCTCCACTTT
-	-	TRBV6-5	TRBJ2-7	CASTATGGVYEQYF	TGTGCCAGCACCGCAACAGGGGGGGTCTACGAGCAGTACTTC
-	TRBD1	TRBV9	TRBJ1-3	CASSTTGGSGGLSGNTIYF	TGTGCCAGCAGCACAACAGGGGGTTCGGGTGGGCTCTCTGGAAACACCATATATTTT
-	-	TRBV7-3	TRBJ2-1	CASSLERGSEQFF	TGTGCCAGCAGCTTAGAGAGGGGGAGTGAGCAGTTCTTC
-	-	TRBV19	TRBJ1-2	CASIGGNYGYTF	TGTGCCAGCATAGGGGGTAACTATGGCTACACCTTC
-	-	TRBV27	TRBJ1-2	CASSLSGARGGGYTF	TGTGCCAGCAGTTTATCGGGGGCGAGGGGCGGAGGCTACACCTTC
-	TRBD2	TRBV11-2	TRBJ2-2	CASSSSLERGNTGELFF	TGTGCCAGCAGCTCCTCCTTGGAGCGGGGGAACACCGGGGAGCTGTTTTTT
-	-	TRBV29-1	TRBJ2-7	CSAGGTAYEQYF	TGCAGCGCGGGCGGGACAGCCTACGAGCAGTACTTC
-	TRBD1	TRBV3-1/TRBV3-2	TRBJ1-3	CASSKAGTALNSGNTIYF	TGTGCCAGCAGCAAGGCTGGGACAGCTCTCAACTCTGGAAACACCATATATTTT